The 17 T cell receptor beta chains given below trace back to one sample, sequenced in a study of T-cell memory formation after mild COVID-19. Each CDR3 protein gets one entry after TCRdb re-called the 5' RACE reads with MiXCR. The sample records just under 150,000 distinct CDR3 sequences, around 21% being singletons. Sequencing was performed on PBMCs or a T cell subset sorted from them (not recorded which). All receptors derive from an adult woman who had mild COVID-19 (a few samples of this study predate the infection). Cell type and time point are not known.

The rearrangement joins TRBV6-2 or TRBV6-3 to TRBJ2-7, with 13 bases that match TRBD2. The germline V gene encodes CDR1 MNHEY and CDR2 SVGEGT. The CDR3 contains 18 residues. With V trimmed by 6 bases and J by 0 bases, 11 bases remained unmatched. The CDR3 protein is CASSSRGTSGARSYEQYF. The CDR3 bases are TGTGCCAGCAGCTCTCGAGGGACTAGCGGGGCCCGCTCCTACGAGCAGTACTTC.

The rearrangement joins TRBV11-2 to TRBJ2-3; TRBD2 is a possible D gene (5 bases). The CDR3 has 15 residues. Trimming removed 2 bases from V and 0 bases from J, with 9 bases in between. Germline CDR1 is SGHAT and CDR2 is FQNNGV. Written as DNA, the CDR3 is TGTGCCAGCAGCTTATCGAGGGTTAGCACAGATACGCAGTATTTT. Amino acids: CASSLSRVSTDTQYF.

This clonotype was seen only a few times. This rearrangement joins TRBV15 to TRBJ1-2, with TRBD1 matching over 8 bases. The trim removed 6 bases at V and 3 bases at J, leaving 12 bases unmatched. The CDR3 is 16 residues long. CDR1 and CDR2 (germline): LNHNV, YYDKDF (reference sequence). The CDR3 sequence: CATRNSRTGTYYGYTF. The CDR3 DNA reads as TGTGCCACCAGAAACTCGAGGACAGGGACATACTATGGCTACACCTTC.

The J gene is TRBJ1-2, the V gene TRBV30; 8 bases are shared with TRBD1. The germline gives CDR1 GTSNPN, CDR2 SVGIG (reference sequence). This CDR3 has 15 residues. The ends lost 3 bases at V and 5 bases at J; junction bases unmatched: 11. For the CDR3, the DNA is TGTGCCTGGAGCAGGGGGTGGACAGGGCAATATGGCTACACCTTC. Residues: CAWSRGWTGQYGYTF.

This clonotype was found a few times. CDR3 coding DNA: TGTGCCAGCAGTCCTTTGCGGGGGCAAGAGACCCAGTACTTC. This gives the protein CASSPLRGQETQYF. The chain is built from TRBV7-9 and TRBJ2-5; TRBD2 matches at 7 bases. After removal of 6 bases from V and 2 bases from J, the junction contained 6 bases not matched to a gene. Per germline, CDR1 SEHNR and CDR2 FQNEAQ (reference sequence). The CDR3 is 14 residues long.

This clonotype was picked up a small number of times. In DNA, the CDR3 is TGTGCCAGCAGCTTAGGGTTACGATCCACTGAAGCTTTCTTT. It codes for CASSLGLRSTEAFF. The chain couples TRBV7-6 to TRBJ1-1; D unresolved. The CDR3 length is 14 residues. With 1 base removed from V and 4 bases from J, the gap between germline ends came to 10 bases. CDR1 and CDR2 (germline): SGHVS, FNYEAQ.

This chain connects TRBV5-1 to TRBJ1-1, with TRBD1 matching 8 bases. This CDR3 has 15 amino acids. Germline CDR1 SGHRS, CDR2 YFSETQ. Losses at the gene ends were 3 bases for V and 3 bases for J; bases not matched to a gene: 7. CDR3 nucleotides: TGCGCCAGCAGCTCCGCTGACAGGGGACACACTGAAGCTTTCTTT. It codes for CASSSADRGHTEAFF. Full variable domain (remainder filled in from reference TRBV5-1 and TRBJ1-1): KAGVTQTPRYLIKTRGQQVTLSCSPISGHRSVSWYQQTPGQGLQFLFEYFSETQRNKGNFPGRFSGRQFSNSRSEMNVSTLELGDSALYLCASSSADRGHTEAFFGQGTRLTVV.

The chain combines TRBV6-5 with TRBJ1-5; 9 nucleotides align to TRBD1. This CDR3 region has 15 residues. Germline CDR1 MNHEY, CDR2 SVGAGI. With 0 bases clipped from V and 4 bases from J, the junction kept 1 base outside the gene matches. CDR3 DNA sequence: TGTGCCAGCAGTTACTCGGGACAGGGTAATCAGCCCCAGCATTTT. This encodes CASSYSGQGNQPQHF.

The chain combines TRBV12-3 or TRBV12-4 with TRBJ2-3; 10 positions match TRBD2. The CDR3 totals 17 residues. J lost 5 bases, V lost 4 bases, and 12 bases had no gene match. The CDR3 DNA reads TGTGCCAGCAGTTGGGAACTAGCGGGGCAAGGGGGAGATACGCAGTATTTT. It codes for CASSWELAGQGGDTQYF.

The table lists this clonotype with a few counts. The chain is built from TRBV7-2 and TRBJ1-4; D is unclear. The germline V gene has CDR1 SGHTA and CDR2 FQGNSA. The length of the CDR3 is 14 residues. V dropped 7 bases and J dropped 0 bases, with 9 bases sitting between them. CDR3 coding DNA: TGTGCCAGCAACCCCCACGCAACTAATGAAAAACTGTTTTTT. Translation gives CASNPHATNEKLFF.

V usage is TRBV5-5 and J usage is TRBJ1-1; D is perhaps TRBD1 (5 bases). Germline V CDR1 and CDR2: SGHKS, YYEKEE (reference sequence). This CDR3 has 14 amino acids. Trimming removed 3 bases from V and 10 bases from J, with 19 bases in between. The CDR3 bases are TGTGCCAGCAGCTCCCACGGGGGGGTGCGTGGAGCTTTCTTT. This codes for CASSSHGGVRGAFF.

The gene calls are TRBV7-3 and TRBJ1-6; D not certain. V was shortened by 4 bases and J by 7 bases, with 8 bases between the two germline ends. The germline gives CDR1 SGHTA, CDR2 FQGTGA. The CDR3 totals 13 residues. CDR3 in amino acids: CASSYGWNSPLHF. CDR3 DNA sequence: TGTGCCAGCAGCTATGGTTGGAATTCACCCCTCCACTTT.

The chain employs TRBV27 and TRBJ1-1, with a tentative D call TRBD1 (5 bases). CDR1 is MNHEY and CDR2 is SMNVEV in the germline V gene (reference sequence). The CDR3 runs to 15 residues. The V end was cut by 5 bases, the J end by 2 bases, with 15 bases between. The CDR3 DNA is TGTGCCAGCAGTCCCGGGACCACGGGAAACACTGAAGCTTTCTTT. Amino acids: CASSPGTTGNTEAFF.

The chain joins TRBV5-1 to TRBJ2-5; D possibly corresponds to TRBD2 (5 bases). This CDR3 has 15 amino acids. Trimming removed 6 bases from V and 1 base from J, with 16 bases in between. Germline CDR1 and CDR2: SGHRS and YFSETQ. The CDR3 sequence is CASNHGDATQETQYF. The CDR3, as DNA: TGCGCCAGCAACCACGGGGATGCTACCCAAGAGACCCAGTACTTC.

This clonotype was counted between two and nine times. The chain uses TRBV4-3 and TRBJ2-7; TRBD1 agrees at 8 bases. This CDR3 has 18 amino acids. Germline CDR1 reads LGHNA; CDR2 reads YSLEER. J lost 4 bases, V lost 4 bases, and 18 bases had no gene match. As DNA, the CDR3 is TGCGCCAGCAGCCGCAAAGCTCCAGGGGGCTTAGGGCTATACGAGCAGTACTTC. Protein: CASSRKAPGGLGLYEQYF.

This clonotype was found a few times. Written as DNA, the CDR3 is TGTGCCAGCAGTGGACAGCGTGGTGACGAGCAGTACTTC. Its protein is CASSGQRGDEQYF. The chain employs TRBV6-1 and TRBJ2-7, with D tentatively TRBD1 (5 bases). The CDR3 covers 13 residues. Looked up from germline, CDR1 is MNHNS and CDR2 is SASEGT. Trimming removed 4 bases from V and 5 bases from J, with 12 bases in between.

This chain connects TRBV27 to TRBJ1-2, with D unclear. The CDR3 covers 13 residues. V was cut by 1 base and J by 9 bases, with 12 bases left in between. Germline CDR1 and CDR2: MNHEY and SMNVEV (reference sequence). The CDR3 sequence: CASSLYGSGSYTF. CDR3 nucleotides: TGTGCCAGCAGTTTATATGGGTCGGGAAGCTACACCTTC.